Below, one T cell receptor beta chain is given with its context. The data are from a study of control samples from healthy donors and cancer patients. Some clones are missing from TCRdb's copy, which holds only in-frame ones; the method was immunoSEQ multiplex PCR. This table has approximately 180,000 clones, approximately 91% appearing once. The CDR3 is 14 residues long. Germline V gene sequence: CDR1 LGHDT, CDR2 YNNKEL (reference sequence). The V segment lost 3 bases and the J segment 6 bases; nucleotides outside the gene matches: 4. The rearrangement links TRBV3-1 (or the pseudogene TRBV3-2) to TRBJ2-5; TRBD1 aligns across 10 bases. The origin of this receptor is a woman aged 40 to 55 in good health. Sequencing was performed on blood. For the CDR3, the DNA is TGTGCCAGCAGCCAGCCGGGACAGGGGAAGACCCAGTACTTC. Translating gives CASSQPGQGKTQYF.